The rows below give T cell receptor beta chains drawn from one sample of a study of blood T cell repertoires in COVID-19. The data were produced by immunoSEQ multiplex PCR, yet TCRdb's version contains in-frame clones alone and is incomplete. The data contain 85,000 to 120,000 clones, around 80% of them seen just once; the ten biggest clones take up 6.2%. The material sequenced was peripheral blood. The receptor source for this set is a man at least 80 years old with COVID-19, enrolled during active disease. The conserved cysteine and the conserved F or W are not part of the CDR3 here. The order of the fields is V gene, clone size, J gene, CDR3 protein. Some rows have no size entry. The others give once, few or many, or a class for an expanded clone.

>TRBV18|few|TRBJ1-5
ASSGQGAYQPQH
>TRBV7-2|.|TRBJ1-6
ASSPQGSIRNSPLH
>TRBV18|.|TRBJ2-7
ASSAGTGTIEQY
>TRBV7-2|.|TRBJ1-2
ASSLQGALSGYT
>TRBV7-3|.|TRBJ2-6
ASSLEPGGSGANVLT
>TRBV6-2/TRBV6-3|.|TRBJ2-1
ASSYGGSDEQF
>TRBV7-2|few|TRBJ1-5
ASSLVGGLIDQPQH
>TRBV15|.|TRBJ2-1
ATSRDFGPSSYNEQF
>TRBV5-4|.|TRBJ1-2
ASSLQGSSGYT
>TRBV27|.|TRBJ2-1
ASSLVSSPAGEQF
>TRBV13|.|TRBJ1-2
ASSLLQGIYGYT
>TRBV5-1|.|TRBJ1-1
ASSLGGVSREAF
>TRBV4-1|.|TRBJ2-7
ASSQGPGFSYEQY
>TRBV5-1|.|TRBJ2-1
ASSLSRLAGDLRYNEQF
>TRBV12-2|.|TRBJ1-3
ASRLSPRTGEGNTIY
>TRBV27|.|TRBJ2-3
ASSLSTTSGITDTQY
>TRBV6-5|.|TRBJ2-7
ASSRDRADEQY
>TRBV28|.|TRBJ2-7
ASSLGTVLLYEQY
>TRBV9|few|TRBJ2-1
ASSVGASGRLDEQF
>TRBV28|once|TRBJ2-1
ASSFNTAGQF
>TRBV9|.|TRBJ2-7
ASSPWGERYEQY
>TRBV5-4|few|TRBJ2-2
ASSSRGGGPIGDGELF
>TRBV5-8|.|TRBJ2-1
ASSSWAGGGEQF
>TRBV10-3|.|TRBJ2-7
AISEPGISYEQY
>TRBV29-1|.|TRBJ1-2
SVRTGDLGYT
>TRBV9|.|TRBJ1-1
ASSVGIKGTGSSNTEAF
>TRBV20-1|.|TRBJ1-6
SASPRNSPLH
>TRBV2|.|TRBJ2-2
ASSEIEPVPGGELF
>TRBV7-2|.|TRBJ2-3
ASSPSVSGSADTQY
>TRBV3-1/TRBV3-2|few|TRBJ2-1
ASSQETESSYNEQF
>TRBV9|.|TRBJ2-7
ASSVAPTGGSYEQY
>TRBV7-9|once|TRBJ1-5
ASSSGDRGNQPQH
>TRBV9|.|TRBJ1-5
ASSVGHGPSQPQH
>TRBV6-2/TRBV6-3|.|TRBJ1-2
ASSPAANYGYT
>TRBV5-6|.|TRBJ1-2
ASSLRSGGYGYT
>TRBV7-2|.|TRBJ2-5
ASSYRVGETQY
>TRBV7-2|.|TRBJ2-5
ASSLDRGGYETQY
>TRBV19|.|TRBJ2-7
ASSSGASSYEQY
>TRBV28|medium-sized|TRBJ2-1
ASNQDNSYNEQF
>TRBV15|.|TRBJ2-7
ATSRAHSGLSYEQY
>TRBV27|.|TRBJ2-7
ASSPTGTGGYEQY
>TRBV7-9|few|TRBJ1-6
ASSLIGNYNSPLH
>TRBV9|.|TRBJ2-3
ASSLEGAGTDTQY
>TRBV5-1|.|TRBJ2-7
ASRLDRARSYEQY
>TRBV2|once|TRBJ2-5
ASSEASTGVLMAQY
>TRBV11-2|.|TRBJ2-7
ASSRDGTSYEQY
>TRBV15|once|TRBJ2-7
ATSRGTGGSYEQY